Described below is a single T cell receptor (beta chain) sequence and its context. Generated by immunoSEQ multiplex PCR, the TCRdb table keeps only in-frame clones and is missing some. The sample has roughly 170,000 clones; approximately 74% are singletons. This specimen belongs to a study of blood T cell repertoires in COVID-19. This CDR3 has 16 residues. V was pared by 4 bases and J by 4 bases, with 19 bases between. CDR1 is LNHDA and CDR2 is SQIVND in the germline V gene (reference sequence). The TCR originated in a woman of 80 years or more with acute or convalescent COVID-19. Input material: peripheral blood. The rearrangement joins TRBV19 to TRBJ2-5, with TRBD2 as a possible D gene (6 bases). CDR3 nucleotides: TGTGCCAGTAGTAACCCCGCTGTGGGGGGTGGAGAGACCCAGTACTTC. As protein: CASSNPAVGGGETQYF.